The 3 T cell receptor beta chains below come from one sample, sequenced in a study of T cells in Graves' hyperthyroidism and ophthalmopathy. Amplified TCR beta CDR3 regions came from RNA transcripts. The HTBI set primed first-round TCR CDR3 RT-PCR. MiXCR, run by TCRdb on the multiplex PCR reads, gives a single entry per CDR3 protein. The sample gives around 690,000 distinct CDR3 sequences, roughly 17% of which show up once; around 15% is in the top ten. The sequenced sample consisted of blood. These receptors came from a middle-aged man with Graves' hyperthyroidism.

Ten or more counts support this clonotype. Here the CDR3 DNA reads TGCAGTGCTACCACACAACCGGGACAAAGGAACACTGAAGCTTTCTTT. It yields the protein CSATTQPGQRNTEAFF. The gene calls are TRBV20-1 and TRBJ1-1; TRBD1 might be the D (6 bases). The V and J ends lost 4 bases and 1 base respectively, with 19 bases between them. The CDR3 length is 16 residues. Looked up from germline, CDR1 is DFQATT and CDR2 is SNEGSKA (reference sequence).

A few counts support this clonotype. The chain has TRBV9 and TRBJ1-1; no clear D. Trimming cost V 1 base and J 1 base, with 8 bases left between them. CDR1 is SGDLS, CDR2 YYNGEE, per germline. The length of the CDR3 is 14 residues. DNA for the CDR3: TGTGCCAGCAGCGTATTAAGTCAGAACACTGAAGCTTTCTTT. Translating it yields CASSVLSQNTEAFF.

This clonotype was counted a few times. J is TRBJ2-7 and V is TRBV28, with D perhaps given as TRBD1 or TRBD2 (6 bases each). The CDR3 has 13 amino acids. CDR1 and CDR2 (germline): MDHEN, SYDVKM. V was trimmed by 10 bases and J by 2 bases, leaving 15 bases between them. Here the CDR3 reads CAIKEGVTYEQYF. In nucleotides, the CDR3 is TGTGCCATCAAGGAGGGGGTTACCTACGAGCAGTACTTC.